These 6 T cell receptor beta chains were sequenced from one sample in a study of human T cells and chemical hapten exposure listed by TCRdb under 2021. Library prep was done by RACE. These reads were obtained on a NextSeq 500. The public reads were run again by TCRdb, first through fastp at Q25 and then through MiXCR, and only productive beta chains were kept. Rows with a matching CDR3 protein are joined into one entry that keeps the most common DNA and genes. This sample has around 76,000 distinct CDR3 sequences in its table, and about 12% of those were observed once. Of the sample, 3.5% is held by the ten largest clones. The sample's time point label, in plain terms: patch test 1, 2 weeks after DPC sensitization. The sample's treatment or condition label is to be understood as: therapeutic diphenylcyclopropenone sensitization with weekly scalp DPC. This specimen consisted of whole blood, obtained in connection with sensitization to the hapten diphenylcyclopropenone (DPC). Receptors originate from a woman aged 60-75 years with alopecia areata. Some clones in this sample may be carry-over from other donors' samples.

This clonotype has only a few counts. The rearrangement uses TRBV7-2 and TRBJ2-5; 13 positions agree with TRBD2. The J segment lost 4 bases and the V segment lost 3 bases, leaving 5 bases of the junction unmatched. This CDR3 is 16 amino acids long. Germline V gives CDR1 SGHTA, CDR2 FQGNSA. The CDR3 nucleotides read TGTGCCAGCAGCTTCCAACGGACTAGCGGGGGAGAGACCCAGTACTTC. This codes for CASSFQRTSGGETQYF.

The V and J genes are TRBV2 and TRBJ2-6; 7 bases are shared with TRBD1. Germline CDR1 and CDR2: SNHLY and FYNNEI. This CDR3 comprises 17 residues. The trim removed 6 bases at V and 0 bases at J, leaving 8 bases unmatched. CDR3 DNA sequence: TGTGCCAGCAGCGGACAGGCTGTATTCTCTGGGGCCAACGTCCTGACTTTC. It is translated as CASSGQAVFSGANVLTF.

This clonotype was seen a handful of times. CDR3 nucleotides: TGTGCCAGCACAGGCCTCCCCGGGAATTCACCCCTCCACTTT. Translated: CASTGLPGNSPLHF. V usage is TRBV2 and J usage is TRBJ1-6; D is unclear. The CDR3 runs 14 residues. Germline V gene lookup returns CDR1 SNHLY and CDR2 FYNNEI. V gave up 7 bases and J gave up 7 bases, with 14 bases separating them.

This chain connects TRBV7-8 to TRBJ2-1; 12 nucleotides line up with TRBD2. The CDR3 covers 17 residues. Germline CDR1 SGHVS, CDR2 FQNEAQ. Unmatched junction bases numbered 12, after V lost 4 bases and J lost 8 bases. CDR3 coding DNA: TGTGCCAGCAGCTCGGGAATCCTAGCGGGGGGGCCTGATGAGCAGTTCTTC. The encoded protein is CASSSGILAGGPDEQFF.

This clonotype was found a few times. The chain recombines TRBV10-3 with TRBJ2-5; possible D gene TRBD1, 6 bases. Germline values: CDR1 ENHRY, CDR2 SYGVKD. The V and J ends lost 0 bases and 5 bases respectively, with 13 bases between them. The CDR3 runs 15 residues. The CDR3 spells CAISESTGRGETQYF. In DNA form, the CDR3 reads TGTGCCATCAGTGAGTCGACCGGCAGGGGTGAGACCCAGTACTTC.

This clonotype was seen many times. The chain is built from TRBV29-1 and TRBJ2-7, with 8 bases that match TRBD1. The V gene end was trimmed by 3 bases and the J gene end by 6 bases; junction bases not matched to a gene: 10. The germline CDR1 and CDR2 sequences are SQVTM and ANQGSEA. The CDR3 loop spans 14 amino acids. The DNA for the CDR3 is TGCAGCGTTGAGGCCGGGACAGGCCCCTCCGAGCAGTACTTC. Protein: CSVEAGTGPSEQYF.